Listed below are T cell receptor beta chains from one sample, sequenced in a study of cytomegalovirus exposure and HLA in healthy donors. Sequencing used immunoSEQ multiplex PCR; TCRdb keeps in-frame clones, though not all of them. This table has about 330,000 clones, 87% appearing once. Input material: PBMCs. Source of these receptors: a woman younger than 45 in good health and CMV-seropositive. Each CDR3 is given without its conserved first and last residue.

V gene	J gene	CDR3 protein
TRBV7-2	TRBJ2-5	ASSLGGTGSDQY
TRBV6-5	TRBJ1-2	ASTRDSSNYGYT
TRBV4-3	TRBJ2-7	ASSQVTGGSYEQY
TRBV6-1	TRBJ1-5	ASRIGFNQPQH
TRBV18	TRBJ1-6	ASSQGGGNSPLH
TRBV28	TRBJ2-7	ASSLLAGISYEQY
TRBV11-2	TRBJ2-3	ASRDRGRTDTQY
TRBV7-9	TRBJ1-2	ASSPGGAYGYT
TRBV5-1	TRBJ2-2	ASLGSGELF
TRBV2	TRBJ1-6	ASSDGRGNSPLH
TRBV6-4	TRBJ2-1	ASSGLAGNNEQF
TRBV21-1	TRBJ2-7	ASSKLGLTPYEQY
TRBV6-5	TRBJ1-2	ASSREYRENYGYT
TRBV5-1	TRBJ2-5	ASSLFDRAGGGETQY
TRBV11-1	TRBJ2-7	ASSLLWDRGEQY
TRBV2	TRBJ2-7	ASRAGTFSSYEQY
TRBV19	TRBJ1-1	ASSIDHRVRRIGNTEAF
TRBV7-9	TRBJ2-3	ASSLGTGLTDTQY
TRBV2	TRBJ1-4	ASSASSTNEKLF
TRBV27	TRBJ1-5	ASSWGGAGQPQH
TRBV6-5	TRBJ2-5	ASSYPTRGQETQY
TRBV6-5	TRBJ2-7	ASSQGQNYEQY
TRBV5-1	TRBJ2-3	ASSLAGTSGSEDTQY
TRBV6-6	TRBJ1-2	ASTRGSNYGYT
TRBV15	TRBJ2-7	ATSREGGQVYEQY
TRBV7-3	TRBJ1-1	ASSLRTGPNTEAF
TRBV11-3	TRBJ2-7	ASSPGTGGAYEQY
TRBV9	TRBJ2-7	ASSVASGADEQY
TRBV9	TRBJ1-5	ASSVDSNSNQPQH
TRBV28	TRBJ2-1	ASSLNLAGSNEQF
TRBV20-1	TRBJ2-1	SAGEQF
TRBV2	TRBJ2-5	ASIALGGRKETQY
TRBV30	TRBJ1-2	AWSADSLYGYT
TRBV6-6	TRBJ1-6	ASTGTYNSPLH
TRBV7-6	TRBJ1-6	ASSQRGRVSDNSPLH
TRBV4-3	TRBJ2-3	ASSQGSDTQY
TRBV9	TRBJ2-2	ASSVVGQGVSGELF
TRBV9	TRBJ1-1	ASSVAGARGFGEAF
TRBV7-6	TRBJ2-1	ASSFLDSRQEQF
TRBV11-2	TRBJ2-7	ASSREPGIPYEQY